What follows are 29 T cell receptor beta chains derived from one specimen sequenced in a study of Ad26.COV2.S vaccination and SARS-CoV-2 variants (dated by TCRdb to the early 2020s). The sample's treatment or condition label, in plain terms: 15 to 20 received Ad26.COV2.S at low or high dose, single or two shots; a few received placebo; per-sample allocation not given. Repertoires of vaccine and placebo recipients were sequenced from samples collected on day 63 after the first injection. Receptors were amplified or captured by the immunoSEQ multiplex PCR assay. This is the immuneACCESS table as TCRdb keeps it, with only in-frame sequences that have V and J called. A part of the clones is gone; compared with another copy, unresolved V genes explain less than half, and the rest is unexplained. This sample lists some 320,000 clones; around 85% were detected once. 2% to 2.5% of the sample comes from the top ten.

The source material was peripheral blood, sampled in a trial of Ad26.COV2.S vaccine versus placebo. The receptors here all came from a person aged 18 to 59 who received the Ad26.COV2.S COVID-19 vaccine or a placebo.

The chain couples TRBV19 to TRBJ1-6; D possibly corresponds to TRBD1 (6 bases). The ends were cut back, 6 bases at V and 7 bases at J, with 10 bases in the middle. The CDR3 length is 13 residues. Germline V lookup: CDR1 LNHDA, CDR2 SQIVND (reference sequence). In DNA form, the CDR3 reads TGTGCCAGTAGAAGCAGGGGAAATTCACCCCTCCACTTT. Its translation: CASRSRGNSPLHF. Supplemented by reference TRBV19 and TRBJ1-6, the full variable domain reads DGGITQSPKYLFRKEGQNVTLSCEQNLNHDAMYWYRQDPGQGLRLIYYSQIVNDFQKGDIAEGYSVSREKKESFPLTVTSAQKNPTAFYLCASRSRGNSPLHFGNGTRLTVT.

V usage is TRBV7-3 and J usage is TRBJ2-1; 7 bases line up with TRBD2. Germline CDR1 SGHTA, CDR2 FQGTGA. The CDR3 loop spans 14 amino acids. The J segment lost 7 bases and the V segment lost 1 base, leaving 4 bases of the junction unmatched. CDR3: CASSLRQGGNEQFF. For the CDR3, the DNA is TGTGCCAGCAGCTTAAGGCAGGGAGGGAATGAGCAGTTCTTC.

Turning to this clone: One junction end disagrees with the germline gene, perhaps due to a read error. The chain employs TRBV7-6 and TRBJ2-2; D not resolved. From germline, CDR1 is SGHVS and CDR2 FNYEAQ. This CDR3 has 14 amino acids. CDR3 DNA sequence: TGTGCCGGCAGCTTAGCCGTGGGTTCCGGGGAGCTGTTTTTT. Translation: CAGSLAVGSGELFF.

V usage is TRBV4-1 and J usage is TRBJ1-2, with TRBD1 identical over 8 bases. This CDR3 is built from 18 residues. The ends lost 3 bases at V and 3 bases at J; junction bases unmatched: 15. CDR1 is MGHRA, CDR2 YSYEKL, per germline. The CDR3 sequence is CASSHSRGTGRSHYGYTF. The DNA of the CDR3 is TGCGCCAGCAGCCATTCTCGAGGGACAGGAAGATCCCACTATGGCTACACCTTC.

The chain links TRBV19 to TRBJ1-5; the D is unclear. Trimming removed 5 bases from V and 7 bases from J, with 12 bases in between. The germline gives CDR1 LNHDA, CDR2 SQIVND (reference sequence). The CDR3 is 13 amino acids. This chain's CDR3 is CASSGSSGQPQHF. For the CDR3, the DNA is TGTGCCAGTAGTGGGTCCTCGGGGCAGCCCCAGCATTTT.

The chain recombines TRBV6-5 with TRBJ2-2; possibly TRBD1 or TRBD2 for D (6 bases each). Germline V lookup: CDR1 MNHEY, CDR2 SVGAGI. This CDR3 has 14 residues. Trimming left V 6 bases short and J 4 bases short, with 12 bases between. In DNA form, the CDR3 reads TGTGCCAGCAGGCAACAGGGACTCACCGGGGAGCTGTTTTTT. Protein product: CASRQQGLTGELFF.

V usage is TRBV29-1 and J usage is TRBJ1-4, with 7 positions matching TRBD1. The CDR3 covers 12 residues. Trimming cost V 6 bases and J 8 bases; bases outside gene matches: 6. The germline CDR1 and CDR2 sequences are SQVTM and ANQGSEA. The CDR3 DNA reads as TGCAGCGTCCTGGGGACAGACGAAAAACTGTTTTTT. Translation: CSVLGTDEKLFF.

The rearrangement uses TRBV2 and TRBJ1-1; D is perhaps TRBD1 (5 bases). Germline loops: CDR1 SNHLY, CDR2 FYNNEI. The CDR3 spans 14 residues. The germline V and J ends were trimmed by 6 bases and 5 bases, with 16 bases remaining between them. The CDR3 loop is CASRPHGGRTEAFF. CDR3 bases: TGTGCCAGCAGGCCTCACGGGGGAAGGACTGAAGCTTTCTTT. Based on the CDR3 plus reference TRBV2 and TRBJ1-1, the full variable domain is EPEVTQTPSHQVTQMGQEVILRCVPISNHLYFYWYRQILGQKVEFLVSFYNNEISEKSEIFDDQFSVERPDGSNFTLKIRSTKLEDSAMYFCASRPHGGRTEAFFGQGTRLTVV.

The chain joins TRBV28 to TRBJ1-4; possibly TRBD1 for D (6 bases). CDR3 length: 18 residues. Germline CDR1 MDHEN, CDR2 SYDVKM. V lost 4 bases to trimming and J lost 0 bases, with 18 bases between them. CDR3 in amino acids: CASSYQGLTLATNEKLFF. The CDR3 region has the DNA TGTGCCAGCAGTTACCAGGGGCTCACACTCGCAACTAATGAAAAACTGTTTTTT.

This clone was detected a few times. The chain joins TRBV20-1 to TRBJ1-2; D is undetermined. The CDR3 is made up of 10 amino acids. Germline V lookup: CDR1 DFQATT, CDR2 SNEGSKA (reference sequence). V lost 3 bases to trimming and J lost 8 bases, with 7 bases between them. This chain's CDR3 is CSASFRGYTF. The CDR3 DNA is TGCAGTGCTAGTTTCCGGGGCTACACCTTC.

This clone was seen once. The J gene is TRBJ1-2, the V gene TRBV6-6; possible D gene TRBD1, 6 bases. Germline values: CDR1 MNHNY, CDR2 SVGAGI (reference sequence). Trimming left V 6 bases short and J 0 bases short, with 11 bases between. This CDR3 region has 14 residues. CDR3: CASSAGETNYGYTF. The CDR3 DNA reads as TGTGCCAGCAGCGCAGGGGAAACTAACTATGGCTACACCTTC.

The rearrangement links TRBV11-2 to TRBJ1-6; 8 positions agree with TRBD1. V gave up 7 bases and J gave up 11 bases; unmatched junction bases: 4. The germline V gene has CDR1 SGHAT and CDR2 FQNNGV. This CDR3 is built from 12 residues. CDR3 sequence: CASTGGRTPLHF. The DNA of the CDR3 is TGTGCCAGCACAGGGGGCCGTACACCCCTCCACTTT.

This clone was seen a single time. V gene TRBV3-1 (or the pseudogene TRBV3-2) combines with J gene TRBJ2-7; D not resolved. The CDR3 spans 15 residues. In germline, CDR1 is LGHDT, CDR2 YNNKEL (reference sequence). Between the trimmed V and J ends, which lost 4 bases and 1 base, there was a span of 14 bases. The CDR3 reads CASSPRGVVSYEQYF. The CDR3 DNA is TGTGCCAGCAGCCCACGTGGAGTCGTTTCCTACGAGCAGTACTTC.

The CDR3 DNA reads TGTGCCAGCAGCTCACCCCGGCCCACAGATACGCAGTATTTT. Translated, it gives CASSSPRPTDTQYF. The chain uses TRBV7-9 and TRBJ2-3; D unclear. Germline assignment: CDR1 SEHNR and CDR2 FQNEAQ (reference sequence). V lost 4 bases and J lost 2, with 10 bases in between. This CDR3 has 14 residues.

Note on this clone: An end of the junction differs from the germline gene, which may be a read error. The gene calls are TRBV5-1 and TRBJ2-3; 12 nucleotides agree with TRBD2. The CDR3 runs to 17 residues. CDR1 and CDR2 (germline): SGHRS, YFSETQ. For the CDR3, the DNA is TGCGCCAGCAGCCAACTAGCGGGGGGTCCTAGCACAAATACGCAGTATTTT. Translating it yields CASSQLAGGPSTNTQYF. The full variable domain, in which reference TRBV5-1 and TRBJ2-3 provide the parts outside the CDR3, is KAGVTQTPRYLIKTRGQQVTLSCSPISGHRSVSWYQQTPGQGLQFLFEYFSETQRNKGNFPGRFSGRQFSNSRSEMNVSTLELGDSALYLCASSQLAGGPSTNTQYFGPGTRLTVL.

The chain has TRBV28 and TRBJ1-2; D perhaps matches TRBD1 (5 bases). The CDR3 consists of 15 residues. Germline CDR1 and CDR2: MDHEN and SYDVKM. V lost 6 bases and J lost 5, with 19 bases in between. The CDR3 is CASSTGGGSGYGYTF. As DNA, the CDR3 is TGTGCCAGCAGCACCGGGGGGGGATCTGGTTATGGCTACACCTTC.

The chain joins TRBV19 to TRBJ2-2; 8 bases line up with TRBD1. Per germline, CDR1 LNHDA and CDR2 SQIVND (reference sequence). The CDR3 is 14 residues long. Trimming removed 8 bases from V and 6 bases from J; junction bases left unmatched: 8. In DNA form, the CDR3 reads TGTGCCAGTCAGCTCGGACAGGGCTCCGGGGAGCTGTTTTTT. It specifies CASQLGQGSGELFF.

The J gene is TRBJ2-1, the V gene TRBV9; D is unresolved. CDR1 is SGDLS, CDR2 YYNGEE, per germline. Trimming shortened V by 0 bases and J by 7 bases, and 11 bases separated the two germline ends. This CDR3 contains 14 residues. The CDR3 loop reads CASSVVLGWNEQFF. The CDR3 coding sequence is TGTGCCAGCAGCGTAGTGTTGGGTTGGAATGAGCAGTTCTTC.

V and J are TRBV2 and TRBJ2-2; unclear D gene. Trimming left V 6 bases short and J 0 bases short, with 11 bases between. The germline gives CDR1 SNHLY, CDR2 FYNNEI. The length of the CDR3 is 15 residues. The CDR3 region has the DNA TGTGCCAGCAGAAACGAGCCCACGAACACCGGGGAGCTGTTTTTT. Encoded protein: CASRNEPTNTGELFF. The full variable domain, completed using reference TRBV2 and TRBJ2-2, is EPEVTQTPSHQVTQMGQEVILRCVPISNHLYFYWYRQILGQKVEFLVSFYNNEISEKSEIFDDQFSVERPDGSNFTLKIRSTKLEDSAMYFCASRNEPTNTGELFFGEGSRLTVL.

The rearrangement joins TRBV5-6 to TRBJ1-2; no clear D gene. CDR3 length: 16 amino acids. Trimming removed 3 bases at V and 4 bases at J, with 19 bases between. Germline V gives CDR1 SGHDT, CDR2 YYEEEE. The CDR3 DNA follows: TGTGCCAGCAGCTCCCGCCGGGATCTTGGACCCTATGGCTACACCTTC. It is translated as CASSSRRDLGPYGYTF.

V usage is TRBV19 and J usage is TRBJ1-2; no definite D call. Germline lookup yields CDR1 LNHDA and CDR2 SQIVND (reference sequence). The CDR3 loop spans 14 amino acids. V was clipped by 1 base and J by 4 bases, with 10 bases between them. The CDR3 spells CASSIAQRPYGYTF. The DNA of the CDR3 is TGTGCCAGTAGTATAGCACAGAGGCCCTATGGCTACACCTTC.

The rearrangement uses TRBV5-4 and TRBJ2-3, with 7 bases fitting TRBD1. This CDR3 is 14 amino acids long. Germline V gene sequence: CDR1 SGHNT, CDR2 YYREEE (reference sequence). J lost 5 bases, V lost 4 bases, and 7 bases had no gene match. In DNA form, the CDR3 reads TGTGCCAGCAGCGGAACAGGGGTAAGAGATACGCAGTATTTT. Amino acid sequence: CASSGTGVRDTQYF.

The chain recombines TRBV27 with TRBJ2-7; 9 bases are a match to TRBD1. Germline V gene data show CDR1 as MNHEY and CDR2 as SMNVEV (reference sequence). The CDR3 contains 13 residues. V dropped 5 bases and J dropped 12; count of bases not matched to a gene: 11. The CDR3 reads CASSPGTGTVAYF. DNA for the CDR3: TGTGCCAGCAGTCCTGGGACAGGGACTGTCGCGTACTTC.

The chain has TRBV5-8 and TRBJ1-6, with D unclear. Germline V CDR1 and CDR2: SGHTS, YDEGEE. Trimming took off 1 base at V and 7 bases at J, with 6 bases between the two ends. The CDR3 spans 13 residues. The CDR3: CASSLFPNSPLHF. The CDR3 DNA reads TGTGCCAGCAGCTTGTTTCCGAATTCACCCCTCCACTTT.

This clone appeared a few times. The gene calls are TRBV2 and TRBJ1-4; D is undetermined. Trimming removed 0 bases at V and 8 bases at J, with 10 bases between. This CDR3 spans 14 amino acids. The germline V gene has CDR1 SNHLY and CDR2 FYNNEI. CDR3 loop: CASSEAWVGEKLFF. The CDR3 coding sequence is TGTGCCAGCAGTGAAGCCTGGGTTGGAGAAAAACTGTTTTTT.

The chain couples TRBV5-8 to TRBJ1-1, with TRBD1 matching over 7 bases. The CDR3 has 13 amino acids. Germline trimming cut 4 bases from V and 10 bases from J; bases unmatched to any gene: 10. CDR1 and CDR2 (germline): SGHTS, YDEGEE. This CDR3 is CASSPKQGLTAFF. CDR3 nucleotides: TGTGCCAGCAGCCCGAAACAGGGGCTAACAGCTTTCTTT. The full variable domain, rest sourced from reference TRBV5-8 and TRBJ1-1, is EAGVTQSPTHLIKTRGQQATLRCSPISGHTSVYWYQQALGLGLQFLLWYDEGEERNRGNFPPRFSGRQFPNYSSELNVNALELEDSALYLCASSPKQGLTAFFGQGTRLTVV.

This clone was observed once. CDR3 loop: CASSSGGAGNEQFF. The CDR3 DNA sequence: TGTGCCAGCAGCTCCGGGGGGGCGGGCAATGAGCAGTTCTTC. V usage is TRBV11-3 and J usage is TRBJ2-1; 8 positions agree with TRBD2. The CDR3 extends over 14 amino acids. V gave up 4 bases and J gave up 6 bases; unmatched junction bases: 5. From germline, CDR1 is SGHNT and CDR2 YENEEA.

The CDR3 DNA follows: TGTGCCAGCAGTCAAGAACTAGCGACAAACAATGAGCAGTTCTTC. It codes for CASSQELATNNEQFF. The chain is built from TRBV6-4 and TRBJ2-1, with 7 bases identical to TRBD2. With V trimmed by 5 bases and J by 5 bases, 9 bases remained unmatched. Germline V lookup: CDR1 MRHNA, CDR2 SNTAGT. The CDR3 totals 15 residues.

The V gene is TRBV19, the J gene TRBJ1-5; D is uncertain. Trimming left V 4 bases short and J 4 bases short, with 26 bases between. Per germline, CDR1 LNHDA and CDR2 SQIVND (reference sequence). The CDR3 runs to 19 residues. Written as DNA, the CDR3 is TGTGCCAGTAGTACCGATTTCCCTTTTATAGTGTCACGGAATCAGCCCCAGCATTTT. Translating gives CASSTDFPFIVSRNQPQHF.